This record covers a single T cell receptor beta chain. This record belongs to a study of blood T cells in healthy people across ages. PCR was performed a second time for about 6 to 12 cycles using a sample-barcoded 5' primer and a J-beta primer mix. TCRdb used MiXCR to reprocess the 5' RACE reads, holding one entry per CDR3 protein. Altogether 750,000 to 950,000 distinct CDR3 sequences are present, about 53% being singletons, with the ten largest covering approximately 40%. CDR3 length: 13 amino acids. CDR1 is SGHRS, CDR2 YFSETQ, per germline. Losses at the gene ends were 3 bases for V and 6 bases for J; bases not matched to a gene: 1.

The chain is built from TRBV5-1 and TRBJ2-1; the match to TRBD1 covers 9 bases. The source of this sequence is an elderly man in good health. The sample consisted of blood. CDR3 bases: TGCGCCAGCAGCTGGACAGGGGCCAATGAGCAGTTCTTC. This codes for CASSWTGANEQFF.